The 10 T cell receptor beta chains below come from one sample, sequenced in a study of blood T cell repertoires in COVID-19. Measured with immunoSEQ multiplex PCR; TCRdb has only the in-frame clones, and not every one. The repertoire consists of over 100,000 clones, with more than 90% occurring once and the leading ten covering roughly 2.1%. The source material was peripheral blood. Source of these receptors: a woman between 45 and 60 years old with COVID-19, enrolled during active disease.

The V gene is TRBV7-2, the J gene TRBJ2-3; TRBD2 matches at 10 bases. The ends lost 1 base at V and 3 bases at J; junction bases unmatched: 7. Per the germline V gene, CDR1 is SGHTA and CDR2 is FQGNSA. There are 17 residues in the CDR3. The CDR3 DNA is TGTGCCAGCAGCTTAGGATTGCTAGCGGGGGCAACAGATACGCAGTATTTT. This gives the protein CASSLGLLAGATDTQYF.

The chain has TRBV27 and TRBJ1-1; TRBD1 might be the D (6 bases). The ends were cut back, 6 bases at V and 1 base at J, with 15 bases in the middle. The CDR3 totals 15 residues. Germline values: CDR1 MNHEY, CDR2 SMNVEV (reference sequence). The CDR3 spells CASRRAGAGNTEAFF. Here the CDR3 DNA reads TGTGCCAGCAGGAGAGCAGGGGCCGGGAACACTGAAGCTTTCTTT.

The chain recombines TRBV12-5 with TRBJ1-2; 7 bases are shared with TRBD1. V was clipped by 3 bases and J by 8 bases; unmatched bases: 6. Germline V lookup: CDR1 LGHNT, CDR2 FRNRAP. This CDR3 spans 13 amino acids. The CDR3 region is CASGLGGAEGYTF. DNA for the CDR3: TGTGCTAGTGGTTTAGGGGGCGCGGAAGGCTACACCTTC.

In DNA form, the CDR3 reads TGTGCCAGCAGTTACCCGTCCGGGACAGGGAATTCACCCCTCCACTTT. It yields the protein CASSYPSGTGNSPLHF. This chain links TRBV6-6 with TRBJ1-6, with 9 bases fitting TRBD1. This CDR3 region has 16 residues. The germline gives CDR1 MNHNY, CDR2 SVGAGI (reference sequence). V lost 2 bases, J lost 7 bases, and 6 bases stayed unmatched.

This chain links TRBV6-5 with TRBJ1-5; 9 positions agree with TRBD1. The V segment lost 4 bases and the J segment 7 bases; nucleotides outside the gene matches: 2. CDR3 length: 13 residues. Looked up from germline, CDR1 is MNHEY and CDR2 is SVGAGI. The CDR3, as DNA: TGTGCCAGCAGTTTGGACAGGGGACAGCCCCAGCATTTT. Residues: CASSLDRGQPQHF.

The V and J genes are TRBV27 and TRBJ1-6; no clear D. With 4 bases removed from V and 7 bases from J, the gap between germline ends came to 11 bases. This CDR3 spans 14 amino acids. CDR1 and CDR2 (germline): MNHEY, SMNVEV (reference sequence). The CDR3 DNA is TGTGCCAGCAGTTCCGGACTCTCGAATTCACCCCTCCACTTT. This codes for CASSSGLSNSPLHF.

The chain is built from TRBV6-2 or TRBV6-3 and TRBJ1-6; D possibly corresponds to TRBD1 (5 bases). The V end lost 5 bases, the J end lost 3 bases, and 11 bases lay between the germline ends. This CDR3 comprises 15 residues. Germline V lookup: CDR1 MNHEY, CDR2 SVGEGT. CDR3 amino acids: CASSSPGHYNSPLHF. DNA for the CDR3: TGTGCCAGCAGTAGCCCCGGACACTATAATTCACCCCTCCACTTT.

The chain carries TRBV5-1 and TRBJ2-5; 8 bases match TRBD1. The V segment lost 3 bases and the J segment 5 bases; nucleotides outside the gene matches: 12. CDR3 length equals 16 residues. The V gene's germline CDR1 is SGHRS and CDR2 YFSETQ. CDR3 protein: CASSSPLYRGEETQYF. CDR3 nucleotide sequence: TGCGCCAGCAGCTCCCCCTTATACAGGGGGGAGGAGACCCAGTACTTC.

The chain combines TRBV24-1 with TRBJ1-5; D call uncertain. V was shortened by 3 bases and J by 4 bases, with 9 bases between the two germline ends. The germline gives CDR1 KGHDR, CDR2 SFDVKD. The CDR3 consists of 14 residues. The CDR3 DNA reads TGTGCCACCAGTGATCTATCCGTTAATCAGCCCCAGCATTTT. It is translated as CATSDLSVNQPQHF.

This clone was detected once. CDR3 sequence reads: CAWSVRRSSGNTIYF. The CDR3 DNA sequence: TGTGCCTGGAGTGTACGACGGAGCTCTGGAAACACCATATATTTT. V usage is TRBV30 and J usage is TRBJ1-3; D remains ambiguous. From germline, CDR1 is GTSNPN and CDR2 SVGIG (reference sequence). The CDR3 is made up of 15 amino acids. Between the trimmed V and J ends, which lost 0 bases and 0 bases, there was a span of 9 bases. The entire variable domain, with the rest obtained from reference TRBV30 and TRBJ1-3, is as follows: SQTIHQWPATLVQPVGSPLSLECTVEGTSNPNLYWYRQAAGRGLQLLFYSVGIGQISSEVPQNLSASRPQDRQFILSSKKLLLSDSGFYLCAWSVRRSSGNTIYFGEGSWLTVV.